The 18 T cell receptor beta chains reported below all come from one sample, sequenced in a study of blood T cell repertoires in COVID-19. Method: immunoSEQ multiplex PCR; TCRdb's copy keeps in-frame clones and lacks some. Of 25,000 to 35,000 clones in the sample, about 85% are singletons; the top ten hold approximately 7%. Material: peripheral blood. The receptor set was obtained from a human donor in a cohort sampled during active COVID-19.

The CDR3 region has the DNA TGCAGCGTTGGCCGGGACAGACCTAACTATGGCTACACCTTC. Residues: CSVGRDRPNYGYTF. The V call is TRBV29-1, the J call TRBJ1-2; TRBD1 agrees at 7 bases. Trimming removed 4 bases from V and 0 bases from J; junction bases left unmatched: 5. The CDR3 extends over 14 amino acids. Germline CDR1 and CDR2: SQVTM and ANQGSEA.

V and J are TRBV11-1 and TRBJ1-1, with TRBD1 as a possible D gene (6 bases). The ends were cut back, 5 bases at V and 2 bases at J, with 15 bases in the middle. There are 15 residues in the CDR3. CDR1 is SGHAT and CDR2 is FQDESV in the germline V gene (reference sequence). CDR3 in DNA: TGTGCCAGCAGCCCACAGGGAGAGCCTAACACTGAAGCTTTCTTT. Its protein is CASSPQGEPNTEAFF.

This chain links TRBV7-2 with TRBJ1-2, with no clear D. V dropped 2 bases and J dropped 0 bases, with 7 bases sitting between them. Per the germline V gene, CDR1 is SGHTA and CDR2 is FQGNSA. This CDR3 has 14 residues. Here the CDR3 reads CASSLTEANYGYTF. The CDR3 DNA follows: TGTGCCAGCAGCTTAACAGAAGCTAACTATGGCTACACCTTC. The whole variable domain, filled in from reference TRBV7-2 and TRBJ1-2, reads GAGVSQSPSNKVTEKGKDVELRCDPISGHTALYWYRQSLGQGLEFLIYFQGNSAPDKSGLPSDRFSAERTGGSVSTLTIQRTQQEDSAVYLCASSLTEANYGYTFGSGTRLTVV.

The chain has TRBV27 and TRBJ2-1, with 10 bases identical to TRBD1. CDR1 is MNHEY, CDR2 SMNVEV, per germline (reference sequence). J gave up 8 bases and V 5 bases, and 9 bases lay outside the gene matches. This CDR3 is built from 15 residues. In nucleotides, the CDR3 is TGTGCCAGCAGTGCCGACAGGGGGCGACTCGATGAGCAGTTCTTC. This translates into CASSADRGRLDEQFF.

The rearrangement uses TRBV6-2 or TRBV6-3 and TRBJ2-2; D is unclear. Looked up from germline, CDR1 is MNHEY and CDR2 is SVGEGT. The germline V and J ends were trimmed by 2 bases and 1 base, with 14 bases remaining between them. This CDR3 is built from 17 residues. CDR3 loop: CASSYLPVPGNTGELFF. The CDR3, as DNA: TGTGCCAGCAGTTACCTCCCGGTTCCTGGGAACACCGGGGAGCTGTTTTTT.

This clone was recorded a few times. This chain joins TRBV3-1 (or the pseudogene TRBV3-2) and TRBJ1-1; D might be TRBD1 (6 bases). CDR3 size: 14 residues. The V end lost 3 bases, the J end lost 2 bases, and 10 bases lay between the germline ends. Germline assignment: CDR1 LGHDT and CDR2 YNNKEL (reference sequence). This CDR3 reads CASSQVQGNTEAFF. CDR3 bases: TGTGCCAGCAGCCAGGTACAGGGCAACACTGAAGCTTTCTTT.

CDR3 sequence reads: CASSYGTGYGEQFF. The CDR3 DNA is TGTGCCAGCAGTTACGGGACAGGGTACGGTGAGCAGTTCTTC. V gene TRBV6-5 combines with J gene TRBJ2-1; 9 bases are shared with TRBD1. The CDR3 is made up of 14 amino acids. Germline CDR1 is MNHEY and CDR2 is SVGAGI. The V segment lost 2 bases and the J segment 9 bases; nucleotides outside the gene matches: 5.

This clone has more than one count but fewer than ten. The CDR3 sequence is CASIGQGNTGELFF. The CDR3 DNA follows: TGTGCCAGCATCGGGCAGGGGAACACCGGGGAGCTGTTTTTT. This chain joins TRBV2 and TRBJ2-2, with D perhaps TRBD1 (5 bases). The germline V and J ends were trimmed by 7 bases and 1 base, with 10 bases remaining between them. CDR1 and CDR2 (germline): SNHLY, FYNNEI. This CDR3 region has 14 residues.

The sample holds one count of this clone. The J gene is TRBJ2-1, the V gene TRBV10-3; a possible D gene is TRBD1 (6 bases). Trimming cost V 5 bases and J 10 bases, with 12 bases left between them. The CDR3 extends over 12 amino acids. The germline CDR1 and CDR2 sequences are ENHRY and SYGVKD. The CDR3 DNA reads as TGTGCCATCAGTCCCGGGACAAAAGAGCAGTTCTTC. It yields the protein CAISPGTKEQFF.

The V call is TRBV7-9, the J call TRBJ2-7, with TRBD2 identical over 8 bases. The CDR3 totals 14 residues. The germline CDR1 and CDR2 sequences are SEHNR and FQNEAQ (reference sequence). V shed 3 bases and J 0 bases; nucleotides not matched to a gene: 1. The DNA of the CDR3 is TGTGCCAGCAGCTTTGCGGGAGGCTCCTACGAGCAGTACTTC. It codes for CASSFAGGSYEQYF.

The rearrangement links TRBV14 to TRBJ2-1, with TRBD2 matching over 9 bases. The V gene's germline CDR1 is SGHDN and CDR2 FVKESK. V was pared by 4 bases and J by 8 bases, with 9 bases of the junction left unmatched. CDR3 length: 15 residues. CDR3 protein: CASSPLSGSWDEQFF. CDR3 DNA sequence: TGTGCCAGCAGCCCCCTTAGCGGGAGTTGGGATGAGCAGTTCTTC.

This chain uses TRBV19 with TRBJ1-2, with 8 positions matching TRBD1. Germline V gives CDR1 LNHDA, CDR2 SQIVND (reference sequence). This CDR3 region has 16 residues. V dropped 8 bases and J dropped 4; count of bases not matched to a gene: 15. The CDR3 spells CASSQGAEAPRYGYTF. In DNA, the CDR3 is TGTGCCAGTTCCCAGGGGGCGGAGGCTCCTCGCTATGGCTACACCTTC.

The DNA of the CDR3 is TGTGCCAGCAGTTTAACAGGGGCGCGGGATGGCTACACCTTC. Translation: CASSLTGARDGYTF. V is TRBV28 and J is TRBJ1-2; 7 nucleotides match TRBD1. The CDR3 covers 14 residues. Germline V gene data show CDR1 as MDHEN and CDR2 as SYDVKM. The V segment lost 2 bases and the J segment 6 bases; nucleotides outside the gene matches: 6.

The CDR3 loop reads CASSFFIATSYNEQFF. CDR3 sequence (DNA): TGTGCCAGTAGTTTCTTCATAGCGACCTCCTACAATGAGCAGTTCTTC. J is TRBJ2-1 and V is TRBV19; possible D gene TRBD2, 5 bases. Per the germline V gene, CDR1 is LNHDA and CDR2 is SQIVND (reference sequence). The CDR3 is 16 amino acids. V was trimmed by 5 bases and J by 0 bases, leaving 14 bases between them.

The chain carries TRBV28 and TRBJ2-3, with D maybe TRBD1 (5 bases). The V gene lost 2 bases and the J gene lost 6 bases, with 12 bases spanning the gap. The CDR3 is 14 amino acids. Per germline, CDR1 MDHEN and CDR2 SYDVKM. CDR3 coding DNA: TGTGCCAGCAGTTTACCCAATTGGGGCGATACGCAGTATTTT. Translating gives CASSLPNWGDTQYF.

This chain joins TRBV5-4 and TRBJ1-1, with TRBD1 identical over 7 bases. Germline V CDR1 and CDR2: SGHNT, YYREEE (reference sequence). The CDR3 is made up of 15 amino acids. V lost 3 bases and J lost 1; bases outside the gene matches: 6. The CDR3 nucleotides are TGTGCCAGCAGCTCGGCACAGGGGTCGAACACTGAAGCTTTCTTT. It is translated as CASSSAQGSNTEAFF.

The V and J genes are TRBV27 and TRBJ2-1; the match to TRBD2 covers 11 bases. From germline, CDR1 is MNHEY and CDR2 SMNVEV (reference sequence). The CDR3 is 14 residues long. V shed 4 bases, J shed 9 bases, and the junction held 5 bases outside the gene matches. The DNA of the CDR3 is TGTGCCAGCAGTTCATCTAGCGGGAGGTCTGAGCAGTTCTTC. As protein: CASSSSSGRSEQFF.

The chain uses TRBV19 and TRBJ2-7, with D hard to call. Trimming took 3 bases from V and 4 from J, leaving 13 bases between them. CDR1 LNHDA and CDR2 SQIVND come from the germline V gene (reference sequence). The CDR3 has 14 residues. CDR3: CASSMIGSLYEQYF. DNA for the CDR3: TGTGCCAGTAGTATGATCGGGTCACTATACGAGCAGTACTTC.